What follows are 17 T cell receptor beta chains derived from one specimen sequenced in a study of cytomegalovirus exposure and HLA in healthy donors. The PCR was carried out with 60 Vbeta primers and 13 Jbeta primers. The data were produced by immunoSEQ multiplex PCR, yet TCRdb's version contains in-frame clones alone and is incomplete. Of about 160,000 clones in the sample, roughly 82% are singletons; the top ten hold 5% to 7.5%. Material for sequencing was PBMCs. All receptors derive from a man aged 50 to 60 in good health and CMV-seropositive.

This clone was seen only a few times. This chain joins TRBV14 and TRBJ1-2; D not certain. CDR1 and CDR2 (germline): SGHDN, FVKESK. Deletions cut 2 bases from V and 8 bases from J, with 15 bases between. CDR3 length: 14 amino acids. In nucleotides, the CDR3 is TGTGCCAGCAGCCAATCGTCTTCAGTTCTCGGCTACACCTTC. This sequence encodes CASSQSSSVLGYTF.

J is TRBJ2-1 and V is TRBV10-3, with 8 bases aligning to TRBD2. The CDR3 loop spans 15 amino acids. Losses at the gene ends were 4 bases for V and 2 bases for J; bases not matched to a gene: 4. Germline CDR1 and CDR2: ENHRY and SYGVKD. CDR3 amino acids: CAISGSGGTYNEQFF. The DNA for the CDR3 is TGTGCCATCAGTGGAAGCGGGGGAACCTACAATGAGCAGTTCTTC.

This chain joins TRBV11-1 and TRBJ1-5; D is unresolved. V lost 5 bases and J lost 5, with 10 bases in between. Germline assignment: CDR1 SGHAT and CDR2 FQDESV (reference sequence). The CDR3 extends over 13 amino acids. CDR3 region: CASSRGPYQPQHF. The DNA of the CDR3 is TGTGCCAGCAGCCGTGGGCCGTATCAGCCCCAGCATTTT.

The rearrangement uses TRBV7-2 and TRBJ1-3; no reliable D call. CDR3 size: 14 residues. Trimming removed 0 bases from V and 4 bases from J, with 7 bases in between. CDR1 and CDR2 from the germline V gene are SGHTA and FQGNSA. The CDR3 sequence is CASSLAGRGNTIYF. The CDR3 nucleotides read TGTGCCAGCAGCTTAGCGGGGAGAGGAAACACCATATATTTT. Filled out from reference TRBV7-2 and TRBJ1-3, the complete variable domain reads GAGVSQSPSNKVTEKGKDVELRCDPISGHTALYWYRQSLGQGLEFLIYFQGNSAPDKSGLPSDRFSAERTGGSVSTLTIQRTQQEDSAVYLCASSLAGRGNTIYFGEGSWLTVV.

This chain links TRBV27 with TRBJ2-3; 15 bases agree with TRBD2. There are 17 residues in the CDR3. V dropped 3 bases and J dropped 4; count of bases not matched to a gene: 5. CDR1 and CDR2 from the germline V gene are MNHEY and SMNVEV (reference sequence). CDR3: CASSLGLAGGSSDTQYF. The CDR3 nucleotides read TGTGCCAGCAGTTTGGGACTAGCGGGAGGTTCCTCAGATACGCAGTATTTT.

CDR3 amino acids: CASSLGTARNTIYF. CDR3 nucleotides: TGCGCCAGCAGCTTGGGGACAGCCAGAAACACCATATATTTT. This sequence joins TRBV5-1 and TRBJ1-3, with D possibly matching TRBD1 (6 bases). Deletions cut 0 bases from V and 5 bases from J, with 9 bases between. The CDR3 loop spans 14 amino acids. The germline CDR1 and CDR2 sequences are SGHRS and YFSETQ.

The genes are TRBV9 and TRBJ2-1; 15 bases match TRBD2. This CDR3 is 15 amino acids long. The V and J ends lost 3 bases and 7 bases, in that order; junction bases with no gene match: 2. Germline CDR1 reads SGDLS; CDR2 reads YYNGEE. The CDR3 protein is CASSAGTSGRNEQFF. The CDR3 nucleotides read TGTGCCAGCAGCGCCGGGACTAGCGGGAGGAATGAGCAGTTCTTC.

A remark on this clone: Other nucleotide sequences in the sample specify the same CDR3. The CDR3 loop is CSVGTGLNQPQHF. The CDR3 nucleotides are TGCAGCGTGGGGACAGGTCTCAATCAGCCCCAGCATTTT. V is TRBV29-1 and J is TRBJ1-5; the match to TRBD1 covers 8 bases. The CDR3 extends over 13 amino acids. The germline gives CDR1 SQVTM, CDR2 ANQGSEA. V lost 6 bases to trimming and J lost 3 bases; unmatched junction nucleotides: 4.

The chain combines TRBV4-1 with TRBJ1-1, with D possibly matching TRBD1 (6 bases). The germline V and J ends were trimmed by 1 base and 5 bases, with 14 bases remaining between them. Germline values: CDR1 MGHRA, CDR2 YSYEKL. The CDR3 covers 15 residues. The DNA of the CDR3 is TGCGCCAGCAGCCAAGTAGGGGGTGGGGGAACTGAAGCTTTCTTT. This codes for CASSQVGGGGTEAFF.

This clone showed up just a few times. The chain couples TRBV5-4 to TRBJ2-2, with 10 bases matching TRBD2. From germline, CDR1 is SGHNT and CDR2 YYREEE (reference sequence). The CDR3 runs 16 residues. After removal of 3 bases from V and 3 bases from J, the junction contained 5 bases not matched to a gene. In DNA form, the CDR3 reads TGTGCCAGCAGCTGGACCGGGACTAGCGACACCGGGGAGCTGTTTTTT. Translated, it gives CASSWTGTSDTGELFF.

Details on this clone: The germline gene is not matched at one end of the junction; a read error may be the cause. CDR3 sequence reads: CASSLGGVGETQYF. CDR3 nucleotides: TGTGCTAGCAGCTTAGGAGGAGTGGGAGAGACCCAGTACTTC. The chain combines TRBV7-7 with TRBJ2-5, with D possibly TRBD2 on 5 matching bases. There are 14 residues in the CDR3. Germline loops: CDR1 SSHAT, CDR2 FNYEAQ (reference sequence).

The chain has TRBV5-5 and TRBJ2-2, with D possibly TRBD1 on 5 matching bases. V lost 6 bases, J lost 6 bases, and 12 bases lay in between. Germline V lookup: CDR1 SGHKS, CDR2 YYEKEE (reference sequence). The CDR3 has 13 residues. The CDR3 here is CASIFAGSGELFF. The CDR3 nucleotides are TGTGCCAGCATCTTCGCAGGGTCCGGGGAGCTGTTTTTT.

Details on this clone: Other DNA sequences in the same sample also yield this CDR3. The rearrangement uses TRBV27 and TRBJ2-1; 7 bases map to TRBD1. CDR3 length equals 14 residues. From germline, CDR1 is MNHEY and CDR2 SMNVEV (reference sequence). V shed 5 bases and J 4 bases; nucleotides not matched to a gene: 5. Here the CDR3 DNA reads TGTGCCAGCAGTCTCGGGACAGCTTACAATGAGCAGTTCTTC. Protein sequence: CASSLGTAYNEQFF.

This clone was seen more than once but under ten times. The V and J genes are TRBV25-1 and TRBJ2-7; TRBD1 matches 7 bases. Germline V gene sequence: CDR1 MGHDK, CDR2 SYGVNS. This CDR3 contains 12 residues. Trimming took 9 bases from V and 3 from J; bases not matched to a gene: 5. DNA for the CDR3: TGTGCCAGGGACAGGTTTGTCTACGAGCAGTACGTC. Its translation: CARDRFVYEQYV.

This clone appeared a single time. The chain is built from TRBV5-1 and TRBJ1-1, with TRBD1 matching 7 bases. The germline gives CDR1 SGHRS, CDR2 YFSETQ. This CDR3 has 13 residues. Unmatched junction bases numbered 6, after V lost 4 bases and J lost 6 bases. For the CDR3, the DNA is TGCGCCAGCAGCCCCGAGGGGGCAGCTGAAGCTTTCTTT. It encodes CASSPEGAAEAFF.

The rearrangement joins TRBV5-1 to TRBJ1-2; TRBD1 matches at 8 bases. From germline, CDR1 is SGHRS and CDR2 YFSETQ. V trimming: 2 bases; J trimming: 8 bases; junction bases outside the gene matches: 8. The CDR3 sequence is 14 residues long. CDR3 loop: CASSFTQGAGGYTF. The CDR3 DNA sequence: TGCGCCAGCAGCTTTACTCAGGGGGCAGGAGGCTACACCTTC.

V and J are TRBV19 and TRBJ1-1; no reliable D call. CDR3 length: 14 amino acids. Trimming removed 7 bases from V and 1 base from J, with 13 bases in between. CDR1 is LNHDA, CDR2 SQIVND, per germline (reference sequence). CDR3 DNA sequence: TGTGCCAGTATCCCAACGGGTCCGAACACTGAAGCTTTCTTT. Protein: CASIPTGPNTEAFF.